This TCR beta chain came from a study of shared clonotypes between healthy human individuals. Across the study: Aged 18 to 49, the donors were a couple of women and three men.

Donors were Caucasian adults residing in Nashville, Tennessee, USA. Genomic DNA (from each subset) was split evenly across several immunoSEQ plates. TCRdb's table, derived via immunoSEQ multiplex PCR, lists solely in-frame clones and lacks some. This sample yields about 460,000 clones, of which around 77% are seen a single time; approximately 12% belongs to the top ten. CDR1 is SGHDT, CDR2 YYEEEE, per germline. There are 13 residues in the CDR3. V was trimmed by 0 bases and J by 8 bases, leaving 11 bases between them. Sequencing used PBMCs. The receptor's source is a woman aged 40 to 50 in good health. Some clones in this sample may be carry-over from other donors' samples. The chain combines TRBV5-6 with TRBJ1-2, with D maybe TRBD1 (6 bases). DNA of the CDR3: TGTGCCAGCAGCTTGGATAGGGGGGAAGGCTACACCTTC. Protein sequence: CASSLDRGEGYTF. The whole variable domain, remainder taken from reference TRBV5-6 and TRBJ1-2, is DAGVTQSPTHLIKTRGQQVTLRCSPKSGHDTVSWYQQALGQGPQFIFQYYEEEERQRGNFPDRFSGHQFPNYSSELNVNALLLGDSALYLCASSLDRGEGYTFGSGTRLTVV.